This T cell receptor beta chain was captured in a study of tumor and adjacent non-tumor tissue in lung cancer. With 0 bases removed from V and 2 bases from J, the gap between germline ends came to 14 bases. The CDR3 length is 16 residues. Per germline, CDR1 LGHNA and CDR2 YNFKEQ. Three rounds of nested PCR, following a modified ARM-PCR protocol, produced the TCRbeta library. TCRdb re-called the multiplex PCR reads with MiXCR, one entry per CDR3 protein. The table records about 200,000 distinct CDR3 sequences, 60% to 75% of them present only once. The template was RNA from unsorted bulk tissue. Sequencing was carried out using lung tumor tissue. The J gene is TRBJ2-7, the V gene TRBV4-2; D not resolved. This TCR came from a man aged 55-75 years with non-small cell lung cancer. The CDR3 sequence is CASSQDAGGDPYEQYF. The DNA of the CDR3 is TGTGCCAGCAGCCAAGATGCCGGCGGAGACCCCTACGAGCAGTACTTC.